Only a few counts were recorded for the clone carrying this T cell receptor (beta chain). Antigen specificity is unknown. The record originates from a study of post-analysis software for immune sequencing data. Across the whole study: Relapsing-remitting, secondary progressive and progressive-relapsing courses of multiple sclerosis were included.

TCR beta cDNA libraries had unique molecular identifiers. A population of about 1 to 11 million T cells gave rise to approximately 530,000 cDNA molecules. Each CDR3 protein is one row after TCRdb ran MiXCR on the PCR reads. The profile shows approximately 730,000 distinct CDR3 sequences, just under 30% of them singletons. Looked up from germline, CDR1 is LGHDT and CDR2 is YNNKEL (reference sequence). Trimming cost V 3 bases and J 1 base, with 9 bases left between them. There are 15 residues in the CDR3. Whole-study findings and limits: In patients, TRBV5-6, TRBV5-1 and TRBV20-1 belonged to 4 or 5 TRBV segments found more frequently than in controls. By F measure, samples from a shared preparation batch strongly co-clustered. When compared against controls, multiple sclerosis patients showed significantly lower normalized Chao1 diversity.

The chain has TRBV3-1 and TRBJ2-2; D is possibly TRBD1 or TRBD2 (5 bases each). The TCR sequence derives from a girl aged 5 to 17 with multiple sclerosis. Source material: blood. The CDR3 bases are TGTGCCAGCAGCCAGTTTGGGGGGAACACCGGGGAGCTGTTTTTT. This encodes CASSQFGGNTGELFF.